This T cell receptor (beta chain) emerged from a study of shared clonotypes between healthy human individuals. The assay was immunoSEQ multiplex PCR, and TCRdb's table has in-frame clones only and misses some. The data show over a million clones, 70% to 80% seen once. V lost 3 bases, J lost 4 bases, and 9 bases stayed unmatched. This CDR3 region has 15 residues. From germline, CDR1 is SGDLS and CDR2 YYNGEE. The chain has TRBV9 and TRBJ2-7; 8 nucleotides match TRBD1. Sequencing was performed on memory CD4+ T cells from PBMCs. The subset was: CD45RA-negative fraction. The clonotype comes from a man aged 18 to 29 in good health. Some clones in this sample may be carry-over from other donors' samples. In nucleotides, the CDR3 is TGTGCCAGCAGCGCCTCACCCGGGACAGGTTACGAGCAGTACTTC. Translation: CASSASPGTGYEQYF. The variable domain in full, with the rest retrieved from reference TRBV9 and TRBJ2-7, is DSGVTQTPKHLITATGQRVTLRCSPRSGDLSVYWYQQSLDQGLQFLIQYYNGEERAKGNILERFSAQQFPDLHSELNLSSLELGDSALYFCASSASPGTGYEQYFGPGTRLTVT.